This TCR beta chain was recorded in a study of blood T cell repertoires in COVID-19. The wider study: The United States, Italy and Spain supplied acute and convalescent COVID-19 samples. Sources were T cells, B-cell-depleted T cells, or PBMCs; the material itself was cDNA or gDNA.

Germline V gene sequence: CDR1 SQVTM, CDR2 ANQGSEA. V lost 6 bases to trimming and J lost 2 bases, with 8 bases between them. This CDR3 comprises 12 residues. Original handling: Amplification with reference gene primers provided the estimates of nucleated cell counts. Measured with immunoSEQ multiplex PCR; TCRdb has only the in-frame clones, and not every one. The V and J calls and clone size are taken from that table; D and trimming were inferred from the DNA. The sample lists over 45,000 clones, 82% occurring once. This chain joins TRBV29-1 and TRBJ2-4; weak D call: TRBD1 (6 bases). The TCR sequence derives from a woman older than 75 with acute or convalescent COVID-19. The sample taken for sequencing was peripheral blood. The CDR3 loop reads CSVRGSKNIQYF. The DNA of the CDR3 is TGCAGCGTCAGGGGTTCCAAAAACATTCAGTACTTC.